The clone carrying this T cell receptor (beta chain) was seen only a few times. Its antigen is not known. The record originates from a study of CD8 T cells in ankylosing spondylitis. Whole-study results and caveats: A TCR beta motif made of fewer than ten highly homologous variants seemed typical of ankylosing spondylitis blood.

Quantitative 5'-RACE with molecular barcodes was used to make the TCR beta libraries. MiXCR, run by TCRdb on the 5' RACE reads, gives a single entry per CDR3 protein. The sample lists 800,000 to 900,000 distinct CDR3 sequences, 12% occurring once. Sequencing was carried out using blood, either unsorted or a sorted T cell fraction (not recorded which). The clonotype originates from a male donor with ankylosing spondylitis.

The CDR3 spells CSAPRTGLALTDTQYF. DNA of the CDR3: TGCAGTGCACCTCGAACGGGACTAGCGTTAACAGATACGCAGTATTTT. The rearrangement joins TRBV20-1 to TRBJ2-3, with TRBD2 matching over 10 bases. Germline V gives CDR1 DFQATT, CDR2 SNEGSKA (reference sequence). J was trimmed by 3 bases and V by 6 bases; bases with no gene match: 12. The length of the CDR3 is 16 residues.